The next 32 T cell receptor beta chains were all read from a single sample in a study of blood T cell repertoires in COVID-19. Assay: immunoSEQ multiplex PCR; the TCRdb copy retains only in-frame clones and omits some. The top ten clones hold roughly 1.2% of a sample with some 400,000 clones, more than 75% of them seen once. Sequenced: peripheral blood. The source of these receptors is a human donor with acute or convalescent COVID-19. The donor label of this sample is uncertain.

V is TRBV27 and J is TRBJ2-3; D might be TRBD2 (6 bases). The CDR3 is 14 residues long. V was clipped by 11 bases and J by 5 bases, with 20 bases between them. Germline values: CDR1 MNHEY, CDR2 SMNVEV (reference sequence). The CDR3 here is CACRRAAGGDTQYF. The DNA for the CDR3 is TGTGCCTGTCGTCGGGCAGCGGGTGGAGATACGCAGTATTTT.

The rearrangement joins TRBV5-5 to TRBJ1-5; 7 nucleotides line up with TRBD1. The germline CDR1 and CDR2 sequences are SGHKS and YYEKEE (reference sequence). Trimming took 0 bases from V and 11 from J; bases not matched to a gene: 14. This CDR3 spans 16 amino acids. CDR3 sequence (DNA): TGTGCCAGCAGCTTGGCCGGGACAGTGGTTGAATGGGCCCAGCATTTT. This encodes CASSLAGTVVEWAQHF. The complete variable domain, with remaining parts taken from reference TRBV5-5 and TRBJ1-5, reads DAGVTQSPTHLIKTRGQQVTLRCSPISGHKSVSWYQQVLGQGPQFIFQYYEKEERGRGNFPDRFSARQFPNYSSELNVNALLLGDSALYLCASSLAGTVVEWAQHFGDGTRLSIL.

The chain combines TRBV7-6 with TRBJ1-2; 7 nucleotides agree with TRBD1. Unmatched junction bases numbered 4, after V lost 5 bases and J lost 4 bases. Germline-derived CDR1 and CDR2 are SGHVS and FNYEAQ. The CDR3 contains 13 residues. The CDR3 DNA is TGTGCCAGCAGCCCGGGGGACAGCTATGGCTACACCTTC. The encoded protein is CASSPGDSYGYTF.

V gene TRBV6-4 combines with J gene TRBJ1-5; TRBD1 aligns across 9 bases. The V gene end was trimmed by 4 bases and the J gene end by 7 bases; junction bases not matched to a gene: 11. The CDR3 has 16 amino acids. Germline V gene data show CDR1 as MRHNA and CDR2 as SNTAGT. CDR3 nucleotide sequence: TGTGCCAGCAGTGGGAGGGACAGGGCGGGAGAACAGCCCCAGCATTTT. It specifies CASSGRDRAGEQPQHF.

The chain combines TRBV5-1 with TRBJ1-4; maybe TRBD1 (6 bases). The length of the CDR3 is 15 residues. The germline CDR1 and CDR2 sequences are SGHRS and YFSETQ. V lost 0 bases to trimming and J lost 5 bases, with 11 bases between them. The CDR3 reads CASSLAGQLNEKLFF. CDR3 in DNA: TGCGCCAGCAGCTTGGCAGGACAGCTAAATGAAAAACTGTTTTTT.

The V gene is TRBV5-1, the J gene TRBJ1-2; 7 bases map to TRBD1. Per germline, CDR1 SGHRS and CDR2 YFSETQ. V lost 0 bases to trimming and J lost 8 bases; unmatched junction nucleotides: 10. The CDR3 covers 15 residues. This CDR3 is CASSLEGQIGGGYTF. The CDR3 DNA reads TGCGCCAGCAGCTTGGAGGGACAGATCGGAGGGGGCTACACCTTC.

This clone turned up a few times. This chain uses TRBV7-9 with TRBJ2-3; possibly TRBD2 for D (5 bases). V lost 0 bases and J 0 bases, leaving 7 bases between the germline ends. CDR3 length: 15 residues. Germline values: CDR1 SEHNR, CDR2 FQNEAQ (reference sequence). This CDR3 is CASSLAGVSTDTQYF. The CDR3 DNA sequence: TGTGCCAGCAGCTTAGCCGGGGTGAGCACAGATACGCAGTATTTT.

This chain uses TRBV19 with TRBJ1-2; the D is unclear. The ends were cut back, 3 bases at V and 4 bases at J, with 18 bases in the middle. The CDR3 consists of 16 residues. Germline loops: CDR1 LNHDA, CDR2 SQIVND (reference sequence). CDR3 in amino acids: CASSILGLTNFYGYTF. The CDR3 DNA reads as TGTGCCAGTAGTATCCTAGGCCTGACCAATTTCTATGGCTACACCTTC. Full variable domain (rest looked up from reference TRBV19 and TRBJ1-2): DGGITQSPKYLFRKEGQNVTLSCEQNLNHDAMYWYRQDPGQGLRLIYYSQIVNDFQKGDIAEGYSVSREKKESFPLTVTSAQKNPTAFYLCASSILGLTNFYGYTFGSGTRLTVV.

This chain connects TRBV5-5 to TRBJ1-2; D perhaps matches TRBD1 (6 bases). Germline assignment: CDR1 SGHKS and CDR2 YYEKEE (reference sequence). Between the trimmed V and J ends, which lost 3 bases and 3 bases, there was a span of 12 bases. The CDR3 runs to 14 residues. CDR3 protein: CASSSTSGDYGYTF. The DNA for the CDR3 is TGTGCCAGCAGCTCCACTTCAGGGGACTATGGCTACACCTTC.

The rearrangement uses TRBV9 and TRBJ2-3; D possibly corresponds to TRBD2 (7 bases). The length of the CDR3 is 16 residues. V lost 0 bases and J lost 2, with 13 bases in between. CDR1 is SGDLS, CDR2 YYNGEE, per germline. The CDR3 coding sequence is TGTGCCAGCAGCGTAGAGGGCGGGGGCTTCACAGATACGCAGTATTTT. It encodes CASSVEGGGFTDTQYF. Full variable domain (rest looked up from reference TRBV9 and TRBJ2-3): DSGVTQTPKHLITATGQRVTLRCSPRSGDLSVYWYQQSLDQGLQFLIQYYNGEERAKGNILERFSAQQFPDLHSELNLSSLELGDSALYFCASSVEGGGFTDTQYFGPGTRLTVL.

This clone has just one count. The V gene is TRBV2, the J gene TRBJ1-1; 7 bases match TRBD1. V shed 6 bases and J 0 bases; nucleotides not matched to a gene: 7. The CDR3 covers 15 residues. Germline assignment: CDR1 SNHLY and CDR2 FYNNEI. The CDR3 loop reads CASSSMTGLNTEAFF. Written as DNA, the CDR3 is TGTGCCAGCAGCTCGATGACAGGGCTGAACACTGAAGCTTTCTTT.

V is TRBV12-3 or TRBV12-4 and J is TRBJ2-5, with TRBD2 as a possible D gene (6 bases). Trimming pared 6 bases from V and 5 bases from J, leaving 13 bases between. The CDR3 is 13 residues long. The CDR3 DNA sequence: TGTGCCAGCAGCCCTCGGGAGAGGGAGACCCAGTACTTC. Amino acids: CASSPRERETQYF.

This chain uses TRBV6-5 with TRBJ1-6, with 7 bases that match TRBD1. Unmatched junction bases numbered 3, after V lost 6 bases and J lost 7 bases. Germline CDR1 and CDR2: MNHEY and SVGAGI. This CDR3 spans 13 amino acids. The CDR3 region has the DNA TGTGCCAGCAGGACAGGGCGGAATTCACCCCTCCACTTT. Translated: CASRTGRNSPLHF.

This chain uses TRBV5-1 with TRBJ2-3, with 7 bases that match TRBD2. The CDR3 loop spans 15 amino acids. The junction had 8 bases not matched to a gene; V was cut back by 4 bases and J by 3 bases. CDR1 and CDR2 (germline): SGHRS, YFSETQ. The CDR3 reads CASSPREAGTDTQYF. CDR3 sequence (DNA): TGCGCCAGCAGCCCTCGGGAGGCTGGTACAGATACGCAGTATTTT.

The chain couples TRBV4-1 to TRBJ2-2; D is perhaps TRBD2 (6 bases). The CDR3 has 13 residues. Between the trimmed V and J ends, which lost 8 bases and 8 bases, there was a span of 15 bases. Germline values: CDR1 MGHRA, CDR2 YSYEKL. The CDR3 loop reads CASGGYPAGELFF. CDR3 nucleotides: TGCGCCAGCGGGGGGTACCCAGCGGGGGAGCTGTTTTTT.

The V call is TRBV6-5, the J call TRBJ1-5; TRBD1 agrees at 8 bases. Losses at the gene ends were 8 bases for V and 2 bases for J; bases not matched to a gene: 5. The germline CDR1 and CDR2 sequences are MNHEY and SVGAGI. CDR3 length equals 14 residues. CDR3 DNA: TGTGCCAGCGGACAGGGTCGGGGCAATCAGCCCCAGCATTTT. Its translation is CASGQGRGNQPQHF.

The chain has TRBV5-1 and TRBJ2-1; D is perhaps TRBD2 (5 bases). Trimming cost V 4 bases and J 3 bases, with 17 bases left between them. Germline CDR1 and CDR2: SGHRS and YFSETQ. CDR3 size: 16 residues. CDR3 residues: CASSPAGGSRYNEQFF. CDR3 nucleotides: TGCGCCAGCAGCCCGGCGGGTGGGTCCCGCTACAATGAGCAGTTCTTC.

The chain combines TRBV4-1 with TRBJ2-1; no definite D call. Trimming took off 3 bases at V and 6 bases at J, with 6 bases between the two ends. Germline assignment: CDR1 MGHRA and CDR2 YSYEKL. The CDR3 extends over 12 amino acids. The CDR3 protein is CASSQRINEQFF. DNA of the CDR3: TGCGCCAGCAGCCAGAGAATCAATGAGCAGTTCTTC.

V gene TRBV5-1 combines with J gene TRBJ2-7, with D unclear. Germline CDR1 reads SGHRS; CDR2 reads YFSETQ. The CDR3 totals 13 residues. Trimming took 1 base from V and 6 from J, leaving 11 bases between them. The CDR3 DNA reads as TGCGCCAGCAGCTTGAGCAGGCCCTCCGAGCAGTACTTC. Protein: CASSLSRPSEQYF.

The chain joins TRBV25-1 to TRBJ2-3, with D tentatively TRBD2 (5 bases). The ends were cut back, 8 bases at V and 0 bases at J, with 12 bases in the middle. The CDR3 is 14 amino acids. Germline CDR1 reads MGHDK; CDR2 reads SYGVNS. Here the CDR3 DNA reads TGTGCCAGCGGGAGTTCTAGTAGCACAGATACGCAGTATTTT. Encoded protein: CASGSSSSTDTQYF.

The chain uses TRBV3-1 (or the pseudogene TRBV3-2) and TRBJ2-1, with TRBD2 matching 13 bases. The CDR3 length is 15 residues. V shed 5 bases and J 6 bases; nucleotides not matched to a gene: 4. The germline V gene encodes CDR1 LGHDT and CDR2 YNNKEL (reference sequence). Here the CDR3 DNA reads TGTGCCAGCAGCACAGGGACTAGCGGGATCAATGAGCAGTTCTTC. It specifies CASSTGTSGINEQFF.

In its sample, this clone was seen once. The V gene is TRBV18, the J gene TRBJ1-4, with 8 nucleotides matching TRBD1. Germline V gene lookup returns CDR1 KGHSH and CDR2 LQKENI. The CDR3 contains 13 residues. With 5 bases clipped from V and 8 bases from J, the junction kept 4 bases outside the gene matches. The CDR3 nucleotides are TGTGCCAGCTCAGGACAGGGAGGAGAAAAACTGTTTTTT. It is translated as CASSGQGGEKLFF.

This CDR3 reads CASRITANYGYTF. The CDR3 bases are TGTGCCAGCAGGATTACAGCTAACTATGGCTACACCTTC. The chain uses TRBV6-5 and TRBJ1-2; D gene uncertain. This CDR3 contains 13 residues. The germline CDR1 and CDR2 sequences are MNHEY and SVGAGI. V was cut by 6 bases and J by 0 bases, with 8 bases left in between.

This chain uses TRBV27 with TRBJ2-5; a possible D gene is TRBD2 (6 bases). V dropped 6 bases and J dropped 5 bases, with 10 bases sitting between them. The CDR3 extends over 12 amino acids. Germline V lookup: CDR1 MNHEY, CDR2 SMNVEV (reference sequence). CDR3 in amino acids: CASSGSRETQYF. Here the CDR3 DNA reads TGTGCCAGCAGCGGGAGTAGGGAGACCCAGTACTTC.

The chain is built from TRBV6-5 and TRBJ1-6, with TRBD1 identical over 8 bases. The V gene's germline CDR1 is MNHEY and CDR2 SVGAGI. The ends lost 7 bases at V and 11 bases at J; junction bases unmatched: 7. This CDR3 has 13 amino acids. The CDR3 loop is CASTLDRVPPLHF. The CDR3 DNA is TGTGCCAGCACCTTGGACAGGGTTCCACCCCTCCACTTT.

This chain uses TRBV5-1 with TRBJ1-2, with no clear D. The germline V and J ends were trimmed by 1 base and 0 bases, with 7 bases remaining between them. This CDR3 has 14 residues. Germline V gene data show CDR1 as SGHRS and CDR2 as YFSETQ. The CDR3 coding sequence is TGCGCCAGCAGCTTGACAGCAGCTAACTATGGCTACACCTTC. Protein product: CASSLTAANYGYTF.

DNA of the CDR3: TGTGCCAGCAGCCGGGGGGCTCCCGGTAACGAGCAGTACTTC. Translation gives CASSRGAPGNEQYF. The chain has TRBV5-4 and TRBJ2-7; a weak D match, TRBD2 (7 bases). Germline V lookup: CDR1 SGHNT, CDR2 YYREEE (reference sequence). CDR3 length: 14 amino acids. With 4 bases removed from V and 5 bases from J, the gap between germline ends came to 16 bases.

V is TRBV5-1 and J is TRBJ1-1; 9 nucleotides line up with TRBD1. This CDR3 region has 13 residues. Germline loops: CDR1 SGHRS, CDR2 YFSETQ. J lost 8 bases, V lost 3 bases, and 5 bases had no gene match. The CDR3 sequence is CASSSGQGQEAFF. The CDR3 coding sequence is TGCGCCAGCAGCTCGGGACAGGGACAGGAAGCTTTCTTT.

This chain joins TRBV11-2 and TRBJ2-5; D perhaps matches TRBD2 (5 bases). This CDR3 has 15 residues. Trimming removed 0 bases at V and 3 bases at J, with 11 bases between. Germline V gives CDR1 SGHAT, CDR2 FQNNGV. The CDR3 nucleotides read TGTGCCAGCAGCTTAGAACGGACTGTTAAAGAGACCCAGTACTTC. It specifies CASSLERTVKETQYF.

CDR3 nucleotide sequence: TGTGCCAGCAGCTTTGGGACAGGGGGAGAGACCCAGTACTTC. Translating it yields CASSFGTGGETQYF. This chain links TRBV7-9 with TRBJ2-5; TRBD1 matches at 11 bases. Germline V CDR1 and CDR2: SEHNR, FQNEAQ (reference sequence). The CDR3 is 14 amino acids. With 3 bases clipped from V and 4 bases from J, the junction kept 1 base outside the gene matches.

The chain is built from TRBV6-5 and TRBJ2-3; 10 positions match TRBD2. The V gene's germline CDR1 is MNHEY and CDR2 SVGAGI. V lost 6 bases to trimming and J lost 4 bases; unmatched junction nucleotides: 7. The CDR3 runs 15 residues. The DNA of the CDR3 is TGTGCCAGCAGAATGACCGGGACTAGCGCAGATACGCAGTATTTT. The encoded protein is CASRMTGTSADTQYF.

The table lists this clone with a count of one. The chain combines TRBV19 with TRBJ1-1; D uncertain. V lost 7 bases and J lost 6, with 9 bases in between. This CDR3 has 11 residues. Germline V gene sequence: CDR1 LNHDA, CDR2 SQIVND (reference sequence). The CDR3 spells CASIGLSEAFF. CDR3 nucleotides: TGTGCCAGTATTGGACTGTCTGAAGCTTTCTTT.